This T cell receptor beta chain is drawn from a study of shared clonotypes between healthy human individuals. Produced via immunoSEQ multiplex PCR; TCRdb's table is partial and in-frame only. The sample carries about 1 million clones, roughly 74% recorded once. Germline values: CDR1 SGDLS, CDR2 YYNGEE. The CDR3 extends over 16 amino acids. V was pared by 4 bases and J by 6 bases, with 19 bases between. The TCR was taken from a man younger than 30 in good health. Some clones in this sample may be carry-over from other donors' samples. The chain has TRBV9 and TRBJ2-2, with D maybe TRBD1 (5 bases). The sample was memory CD4+ T cells from PBMCs. As to subset: CD45RA-negative fraction. CDR3 bases: TGTGCCAGCAGCCCACAGGTTAGGGCCCAGCCCGGGGAGCTGTTTTTT. It encodes CASSPQVRAQPGELFF. The full variable domain, rest sourced from reference TRBV9 and TRBJ2-2, is DSGVTQTPKHLITATGQRVTLRCSPRSGDLSVYWYQQSLDQGLQFLIQYYNGEERAKGNILERFSAQQFPDLHSELNLSSLELGDSALYFCASSPQVRAQPGELFFGEGSRLTVL.